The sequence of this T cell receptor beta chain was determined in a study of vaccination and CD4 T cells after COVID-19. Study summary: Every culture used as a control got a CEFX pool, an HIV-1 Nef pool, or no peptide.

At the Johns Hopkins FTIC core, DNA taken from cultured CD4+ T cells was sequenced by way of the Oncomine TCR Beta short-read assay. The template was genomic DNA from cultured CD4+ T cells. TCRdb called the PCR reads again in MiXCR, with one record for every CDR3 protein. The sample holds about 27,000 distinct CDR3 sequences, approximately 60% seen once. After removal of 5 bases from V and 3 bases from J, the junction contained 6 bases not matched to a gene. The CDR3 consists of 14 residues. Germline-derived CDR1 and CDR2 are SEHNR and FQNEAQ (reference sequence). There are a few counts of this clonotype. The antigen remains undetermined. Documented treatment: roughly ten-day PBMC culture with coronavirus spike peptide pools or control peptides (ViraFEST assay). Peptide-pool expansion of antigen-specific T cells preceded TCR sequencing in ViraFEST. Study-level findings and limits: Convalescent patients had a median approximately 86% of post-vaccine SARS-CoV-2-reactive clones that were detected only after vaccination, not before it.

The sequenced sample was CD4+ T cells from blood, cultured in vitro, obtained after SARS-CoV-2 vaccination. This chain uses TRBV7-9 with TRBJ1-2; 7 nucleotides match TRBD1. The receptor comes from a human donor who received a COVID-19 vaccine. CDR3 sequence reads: CASSPKGADYGYTF. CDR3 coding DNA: TGTGCCAGCAGCCCTAAGGGGGCCGACTATGGCTACACCTTC.